The rows below give T cell receptor beta chains drawn from one sample of a study of beta chain features in type 1 diabetes. Some clones are missing from TCRdb's copy, which holds only in-frame ones; the method was immunoSEQ multiplex PCR. The table shows 430,000 or so clones, with 10% to 12% occurring only once. The sequencing input was naive CD4+ T cells from blood. The source of these receptors is a woman younger than 30 in good health. Both conserved end residues are part of each CDR3. Part of the rows lack a size; the others show once, few, many or a class for expanded clones.

clone size,V gene,CDR3 protein
many,TRBV10-3,CAIRPDRSETQYF
few,TRBV7-2,CASSIQLTSTDTQYF
few,TRBV9,CASSPTGEIGELFF
-,TRBV5-4,CASSWDRDSRNEQFF
few,TRBV5-1,CASSSETTATYNEQFF
-,TRBV29-1,CSVGEKRSYNEQFF
-,TRBV29-1,CSALGEGAPYSNQPQHF
-,TRBV30,CAWTDFYEQYF
-,TRBV18,CASSPGRNNQPQHF
few,TRBV7-2,CASSFSGQGKNEKLFF
-,TRBV9,CASSVAGYEQFF
few,TRBV29-1,CSVGGQGTDTQYF
few,TRBV5-4,CASSLGRDKNSPLHF
-,TRBV9,CASSGTGGDTQYF
many,TRBV23-1,CASSLETQYF
-,TRBV7-3,CASSFGPDYGYTF
-,TRBV5-1,CASSGTSGSDTQYF
-,TRBV28,CASRRRQGANTGELFF
-,TRBV15,CATSRSGNQPQHF
few,TRBV2,CASSVTDQPQHF
-,TRBV6-5,CASSQDRSSYNEQFF
few,TRBV2,CASSRAIRVETQYF
few,TRBV21-1,CASTPRRETQYF
once,TRBV5-6,CASSLAGRGTEAFF
few,TRBV4-3,CASSQAASGSTYEQYF
few,TRBV4-2,CATRGGRVDTQYF
few,TRBV25-1,CASSESHRGPPGYTF
-,TRBV30,CAWSYKGFGEKLFF
few,TRBV7-2,CASSLAGSGGTDTQYF
few,TRBV15,CATSRLSTGSTGELFF
-,TRBV4-2,CASSQDRLRTEAFF
-,TRBV2,CASSEEVGLSGYTF
-,TRBV27,CASSLSGVSSYEQYF
-,TRBV11-1,CASSQRASYTGELFF
-,TRBV9,CASSPRTSGRAGELFF
many,TRBV29-1,CSVEPSGGYEQYF
-,TRBV7-2,CASSPGTGLETQYF
-,TRBV30,CAWSVGQGVGYTF
few,TRBV7-2,CASSFRTGREKLFF
-,TRBV30,CAFLPPGSSYNEQFF
once,TRBV28,CASSLPQTGSVNF
-,TRBV7-8,CASSLVVIETQYF
few,TRBV23-1,CASSQEGWNEKLFF
-,TRBV7-9,CASSLPTGAYGYTF
few,TRBV11-3,CASSPAGTVDYGYTF
-,TRBV7-3,CASSLGPSGYQETQYF
few,TRBV7-9,CASSLGTGYGYTF
-,TRBV29-1,CSAEGGPGAFYTEAFF
few,TRBV14,CASSYSGRRDTQYF
-,TRBV30,CAWKYEQYF
-,TRBV7-2,CASSPRREVGNTQYF
many,TRBV14,CASSRKDYNEQFF
few,TRBV5-4,CASSVPGPLGETQYF
-,TRBV4-3,CASSQGRLAASNTGELFF
-,TRBV7-2,CASSPTSGTTLAKNIQYF